This T cell receptor beta chain was profiled in a study of T cells in localized non-small cell lung cancer. This CDR3 has 17 amino acids. Trimming took 4 bases from V and 0 from J; bases not matched to a gene: 13. The germline V gene has CDR1 SGDLS and CDR2 YYNGEE. The repertoire was sequenced with immunoSEQ multiplex PCR; TCRdb's copy has only in-frame clones and lacks some. The sample lists fewer than 90,000 clones, around 82% occurring once. The J gene is TRBJ2-7, the V gene TRBV9; 7 bases fit TRBD1. The receptor's source is a man aged 40-75 years with stage II squamous cell lung carcinoma. The sequences come from PBMCs, collected before any cancer treatment. This CDR3 is CASSFGTERSSSYEQYF. CDR3 sequence (DNA): TGTGCCAGCAGCTTTGGGACAGAGCGATCGAGCTCCTACGAGCAGTACTTC. The complete variable domain, with remaining parts taken from reference TRBV9 and TRBJ2-7, reads DSGVTQTPKHLITATGQRVTLRCSPRSGDLSVYWYQQSLDQGLQFLIQYYNGEERAKGNILERFSAQQFPDLHSELNLSSLELGDSALYFCASSFGTERSSSYEQYFGPGTRLTVT.